This TCR beta chain is drawn from a study of blood T cell repertoires in COVID-19. Background on the study: T cells, B-cell-depleted T cells, or PBMCs provided the cDNA or gDNA that served as material.

The germline V gene encodes CDR1 LNHDA and CDR2 SQIVND (reference sequence). The CDR3 spans 14 residues. V lost 3 bases to trimming and J lost 6 bases, with 14 bases between them. Original data processing: Reference gene primer amplification gave nucleated cell count estimates. Produced via immunoSEQ multiplex PCR; TCRdb's table is partial and in-frame only. V and J calls and clone size come straight from that table; D and trimming were deduced from the DNA. Of about 250,000 clones detected, 84% appear once; the ten largest clones hold roughly 14%. This clone was detected only a few times. Specimen: peripheral blood. This receptor was obtained from a person between 70 and 80 years old with COVID-19, enrolled during active disease. This chain links TRBV19 with TRBJ1-2; D might be TRBD1 (6 bases). The CDR3 coding sequence is TGTGCCAGTAGTATTCCCGACAGGAGCCATGGCTACACCTTC. Residues: CASSIPDRSHGYTF.